The 18 T cell receptor beta chains presented below share a single source sample, sequenced in a study of molecular identifiers for immune sequencing clone quantification (dated by TCRdb to the late 2010s). The library was prepared using PCR. The sample was run on an Illumina HiSeq 4000. Starting from the raw public reads, TCRdb applied fastp trimming at Q25, assembled clones with MiXCR and retained in-frame beta chains. Each CDR3 protein appears once, grouped with its most common genes and DNA. Present in this sample are over 600,000 distinct CDR3 sequences, about 20% of which were seen just once. Of the sample, about 0.9% is held by the ten largest clones. Specimen: naive CD8+ T cells from blood, with Jurkat cell RNA spiked in. The intended sense of this specimen's cell subset or site label: FACS-sorted CD8+CD4-CCR7+CD45RA+ naive T cells. The receptors stem from a human donor in good health. Some libraries in this study had Jurkat cell RNA spiked in.

Remarks on this clonotype: Sequence at one end of the junction differs from germline and may be a read error. The chain carries TRBV30 and TRBJ1-1, with no clear D. This CDR3 contains 13 residues. CDR1 GTSNPN and CDR2 SVGIG come from the germline V gene (reference sequence). The CDR3 loop reads CARSVDTNTEAFF. As DNA, the CDR3 is TGTGCCCGGAGTGTCGACACCAACACTGAAGCTTTCTTT.

This clonotype occurred many times. This rearrangement joins TRBV7-9 to TRBJ2-1, with 11 bases aligning to TRBD1. Trimming cost V 5 bases and J 7 bases; bases outside gene matches: 10. CDR3 size: 16 residues. Germline CDR1 reads SEHNR; CDR2 reads FQNEAQ (reference sequence). The CDR3 coding sequence is TGTGCCAGCAGCACAACCTCCGGGACAGGGGGAAATGAGCAGTTCTTC. Protein sequence: CASSTTSGTGGNEQFF.

Of note for this clonotype: Likely a read error: the CDR3 ends without its conserved phenylalanine or tryptophan. The chain couples TRBV29-1 to TRBJ2-1; D possibly corresponds to TRBD1 (6 bases). The CDR3 is 16 residues long. Germline CDR1 SQVTM, CDR2 ANQGSEA. V was clipped by 0 bases and J by 7 bases, with 19 bases between them. CDR3 nucleotide sequence: TGCAGCGTTGAAGATTGGGGGCACCTTGGTGGGAATGAGCAGTTCTTA. Its translation: CSVEDWGHLGGNEQFL.

This clonotype has a count of ten or more. The CDR3 DNA follows: TGTGCCAGTAGTATGGGCAGGGGGCTCATTGGCACCGGGGAGCTGTTTTTT. As protein: CASSMGRGLIGTGELFF. The rearrangement joins TRBV19 to TRBJ2-2; 8 nucleotides align to TRBD1. Losses at the gene ends were 3 bases for V and 4 bases for J; bases not matched to a gene: 10. CDR1 LNHDA and CDR2 SQIVND come from the germline V gene (reference sequence). The CDR3 loop spans 17 amino acids.

As regards this clonotype: A much bigger clone sits one base away, suggesting this may be a read error. V is TRBV4-3 and J is TRBJ2-1; possibly TRBD2 for D (6 bases). The ends were cut back, 1 base at V and 8 bases at J, with 18 bases in the middle. Per germline, CDR1 LGHNA and CDR2 YSLEER. This CDR3 has 16 residues. This CDR3 reads CASSQGRRVEDDEQFF. The CDR3 nucleotides read TGCGCCAGCAGCCAAGGTAGGAGGGTGGAGGACGATGAGCAGTTCTTC.

This sequence joins TRBV15 and TRBJ2-1, with TRBD2 matching over 11 bases. CDR3 length equals 15 residues. CDR1 and CDR2 (germline): LNHNV, YYDKDF (reference sequence). Trimming took 0 bases from V and 8 from J; bases not matched to a gene: 3. In DNA form, the CDR3 reads TGTGCCACCAGCAGAGAGGCTAGCGGGAGGTATGAGCAGTTCTTC. Its translation: CATSREASGRYEQFF.

This clonotype was recorded at least ten times. The chain couples TRBV10-2 to TRBJ1-6; TRBD1 aligns across 9 bases. Germline loops: CDR1 WSHSY, CDR2 SAAADI. This CDR3 contains 13 residues. V trimming: 8 bases; J trimming: 10 bases; junction bases outside the gene matches: 6. The DNA of the CDR3 is TGCGCCAGCGGGGACAGGGTTGGATCACCCCTCCACTTT. Translation gives CASGDRVGSPLHF.

This clonotype was recorded only once. A much larger clone differs from this one at a single base, so this may be a read error. This CDR3 is CASSKTLAGASSTDAQYF. The CDR3 nucleotides read TGCGCCAGCAGCAAAACACTAGCGGGGGCAAGTAGCACAGATGCGCAGTATTTT. The V and J genes are TRBV5-1 and TRBJ2-3; 11 positions agree with TRBD2. The germline CDR1 and CDR2 sequences are SGHRS and YFSETQ. The CDR3 covers 18 residues.

For this clonotype: A much larger clone differs by one base, so this may be a read error. The chain uses TRBV27 and TRBJ2-7; the D gene is possibly TRBD1 (5 bases). Per the germline V gene, CDR1 is MNHEY and CDR2 is SMNVEV (reference sequence). CDR3 size: 15 residues. The CDR3 DNA is TGTGCCGGCAGTTCCAGGGTGTTGGGGATAGGAGAGCAGTACTTC. Translated: CAGSSRVLGIGEQYF.

This chain links TRBV2 with TRBJ1-5; TRBD1 might be the D (5 bases). V dropped 1 base and J dropped 7 bases, with 11 bases sitting between them. CDR3 size: 14 residues. Germline V CDR1 and CDR2: SNHLY, FYNNEI. The CDR3 reads CASSEVGGVQPQHF. CDR3 DNA sequence: TGTGCCAGCAGTGAAGTCGGGGGGGTGCAGCCCCAGCATTTT. Full variable domain (missing parts from reference TRBV2 and TRBJ1-5): EPEVTQTPSHQVTQMGQEVILRCVPISNHLYFYWYRQILGQKVEFLVSFYNNEISEKSEIFDDQFSVERPDGSNFTLKIRSTKLEDSAMYFCASSEVGGVQPQHFGDGTRLSIL.

The CDR3: CSARDLRLVGARNEQFF. DNA for the CDR3: TGCAGTGCTAGAGATCTTAGACTAGTGGGAGCTCGCAATGAGCAGTTCTTC. The J gene is TRBJ2-1, the V gene TRBV20-1, with D perhaps TRBD2 (6 bases). Germline V gene sequence: CDR1 DFQATT, CDR2 SNEGSKA (reference sequence). There are 17 residues in the CDR3. V was shortened by 0 bases and J by 6 bases, with 21 bases between the two germline ends.

The table lists this clonotype with a few counts. J is TRBJ2-7 and V is TRBV7-9; 7 nucleotides line up with TRBD2. This CDR3 has 15 amino acids. V dropped 3 bases and J dropped 2; count of bases not matched to a gene: 7. Germline CDR1 SEHNR, CDR2 FQNEAQ (reference sequence). Here the CDR3 reads CASSFPGGSPYEQYF. The DNA of the CDR3 is TGTGCCAGCAGCTTCCCTGGCGGGAGTCCCTACGAGCAGTACTTC. Full variable domain (outside the CDR3, taken from reference TRBV7-9 and TRBJ2-7): DTGVSQNPRHKITKRGQNVTFRCDPISEHNRLYWYRQTLGQGPEFLTYFQNEAQLEKSRLLSDRFSAERPKGSFSTLEIQRTEQGDSAMYLCASSFPGGSPYEQYFGPGTRLTVT.

A remark on this clonotype: A much more abundant neighbour one base away suggests this may be a read error. The V call is TRBV6-6, the J call TRBJ2-1; 9 bases match TRBD2. CDR1 is MNHNY and CDR2 is SVGAGI in the germline V gene (reference sequence). This CDR3 is 14 amino acids long. CDR3 DNA sequence: TGTGCCAGCAGAGGACTAGCGAAGGACAATGAGCGGTTCTTC. Residues: CASRGLAKDNERFF.

There are many counts of this clonotype. At one boundary the junction diverges from the germline segment, which might be a read error. This chain joins TRBV11-2 and TRBJ2-7; 8 bases agree with TRBD1. The CDR3 sequence is 14 residues long. Germline CDR1 and CDR2: SGHAT and FQNNGV. The CDR3 DNA is TGCGCCAGCAGCTTAGGGACAGGTCTCTACGAGCAGTACTTC. It is translated as CASSLGTGLYEQYF.

Many counts were recorded for this clonotype. The V gene is TRBV15, the J gene TRBJ2-3, with D possibly matching TRBD2 (5 bases). V lost 5 bases to trimming and J lost 2 bases, with 8 bases between them. The germline V gene encodes CDR1 LNHNV and CDR2 YYDKDF (reference sequence). This CDR3 is 13 amino acids long. The CDR3 is CATSVDYTDTQYF. The DNA for the CDR3 is TGTGCCACCAGCGTTGACTACACAGATACGCAGTATTTT.

Comment on this clonotype: One end of the junction is discordant with germline, which a read error may explain. Here the CDR3 DNA reads TGTGCCGGCAGCCTACTTGGACAGGAAGAGCCCCAGTACTTC. Protein sequence: CAGSLLGQEEPQYF. The chain carries TRBV9 and TRBJ2-5, with 7 nucleotides matching TRBD1. This CDR3 comprises 14 residues. Per the germline V gene, CDR1 is SGDLS and CDR2 is YYNGEE. The variable domain in full, with the rest retrieved from reference TRBV9 and TRBJ2-5, is DSGVTQTPKHLITATGQRVTLRCSPRSGDLSVYWYQQSLDQGLQFLIQYYNGEERAKGNILERFSAQQFPDLHSELNLSSLELGDSALYFCAGSLLGQEEPQYFGPGTRLLVL.

This clonotype was counted many times. The chain employs TRBV27 and TRBJ2-3; 11 bases fit TRBD2. V was clipped by 3 bases and J by 4 bases; unmatched bases: 3. The CDR3 consists of 15 residues. The germline gives CDR1 MNHEY, CDR2 SMNVEV (reference sequence). The CDR3 DNA is TGTGCCAGCAGTTTTGTACTAGCGGGGGCAGATACGCAGTATTTT. It codes for CASSFVLAGADTQYF.

This clonotype came up many times. This chain joins TRBV9 and TRBJ2-3; D not resolved. The CDR3 is made up of 14 amino acids. Trimming cost V 1 base and J 0 bases, with 6 bases left between them. Germline CDR1 is SGDLS and CDR2 is YYNGEE. In DNA form, the CDR3 reads TGTGCCAGCAGCGTACTGGGAAGCACAGATACGCAGTATTTT. Translating gives CASSVLGSTDTQYF.